Reported below is one T cell receptor (beta chain). The entry originates in a study of control samples from healthy donors and cancer patients. Using immunoSEQ multiplex PCR, the repertoire was profiled, and TCRdb retains in-frame clones only, with some absent. The sample has some 130,000 clones; over 75% are singletons. The TCR comes from a man in his forties in good health. Sequenced input: blood.

The CDR3: CASSISLGETQYF. The CDR3 nucleotides are TGTGCCAGTAGTATTTCTTTGGGGGAGACCCAGTACTTC. V is TRBV19 and J is TRBJ2-5, with D unclear. Germline V gene sequence: CDR1 LNHDA, CDR2 SQIVND (reference sequence). The length of the CDR3 is 13 residues. With 3 bases removed from V and 5 bases from J, the gap between germline ends came to 10 bases.